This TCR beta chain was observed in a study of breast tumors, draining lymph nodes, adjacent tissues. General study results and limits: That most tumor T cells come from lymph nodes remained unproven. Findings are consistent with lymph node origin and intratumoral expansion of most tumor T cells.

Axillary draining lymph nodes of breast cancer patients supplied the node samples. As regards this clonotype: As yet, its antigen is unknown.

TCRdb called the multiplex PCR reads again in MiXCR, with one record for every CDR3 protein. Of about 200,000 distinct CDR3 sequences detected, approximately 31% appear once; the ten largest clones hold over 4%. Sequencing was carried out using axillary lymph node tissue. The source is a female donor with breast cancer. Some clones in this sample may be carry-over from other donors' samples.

The CDR3 DNA follows: TGTGCCAGCAGCGCCTTCCGGGGGGACAATGAGCAGTTCTTC. Protein sequence: CASSAFRGDNEQFF. The V and J genes are TRBV9 and TRBJ2-1; TRBD2 matches at 7 bases. The CDR3 consists of 14 residues. The ends lost 3 bases at V and 5 bases at J; junction bases unmatched: 5. Looked up from germline, CDR1 is SGDLS and CDR2 is YYNGEE. Variable domain in full (rest from reference TRBV9 and TRBJ2-1): DSGVTQTPKHLITATGQRVTLRCSPRSGDLSVYWYQQSLDQGLQFLIQYYNGEERAKGNILERFSAQQFPDLHSELNLSSLELGDSALYFCASSAFRGDNEQFFGPGTRLTVL.